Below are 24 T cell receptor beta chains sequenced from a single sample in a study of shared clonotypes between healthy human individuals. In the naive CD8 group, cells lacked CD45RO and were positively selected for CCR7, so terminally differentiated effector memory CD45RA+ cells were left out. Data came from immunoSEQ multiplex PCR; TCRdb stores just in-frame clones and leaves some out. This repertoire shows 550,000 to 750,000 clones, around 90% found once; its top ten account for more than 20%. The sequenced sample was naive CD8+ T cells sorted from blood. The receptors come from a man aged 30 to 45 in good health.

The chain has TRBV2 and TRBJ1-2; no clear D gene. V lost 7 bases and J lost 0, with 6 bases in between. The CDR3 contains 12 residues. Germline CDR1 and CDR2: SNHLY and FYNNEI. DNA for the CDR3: TGTGCCAGCACACGGGCTAACTATGGCTACACCTTC. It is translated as CASTRANYGYTF.

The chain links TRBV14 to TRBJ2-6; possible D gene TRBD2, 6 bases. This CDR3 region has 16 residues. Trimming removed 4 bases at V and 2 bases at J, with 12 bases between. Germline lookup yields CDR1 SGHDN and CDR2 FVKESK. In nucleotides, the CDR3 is TGTGCCAGCAGCCCTTTCCGCGGGGCTGGGGCCAACGTCCTGACTTTC. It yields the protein CASSPFRGAGANVLTF.

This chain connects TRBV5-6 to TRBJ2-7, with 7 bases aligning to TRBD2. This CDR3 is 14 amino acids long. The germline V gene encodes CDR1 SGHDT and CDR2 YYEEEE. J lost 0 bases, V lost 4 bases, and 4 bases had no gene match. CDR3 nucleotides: TGTGCCAGCAGCGCGGGAGTGAGCTCCTACGAGCAGTACTTC. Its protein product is CASSAGVSSYEQYF.

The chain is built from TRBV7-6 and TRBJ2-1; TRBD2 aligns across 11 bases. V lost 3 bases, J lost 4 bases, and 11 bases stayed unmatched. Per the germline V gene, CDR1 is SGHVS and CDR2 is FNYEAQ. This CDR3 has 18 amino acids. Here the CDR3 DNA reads TGTGCCAGCAGCTTCTCCGGGACTAGCGGATTTACGTACAATGAGCAGTTCTTC. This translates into CASSFSGTSGFTYNEQFF.

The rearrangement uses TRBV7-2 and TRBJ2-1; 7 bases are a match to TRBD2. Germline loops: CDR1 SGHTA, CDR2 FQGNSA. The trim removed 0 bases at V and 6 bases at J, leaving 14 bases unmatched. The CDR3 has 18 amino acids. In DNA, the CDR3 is TGTGCCAGCAGCTTAGCGGCGGGGGAGGGTAAGCAATTCAATGAGCAGTTCTTC. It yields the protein CASSLAAGEGKQFNEQFF.

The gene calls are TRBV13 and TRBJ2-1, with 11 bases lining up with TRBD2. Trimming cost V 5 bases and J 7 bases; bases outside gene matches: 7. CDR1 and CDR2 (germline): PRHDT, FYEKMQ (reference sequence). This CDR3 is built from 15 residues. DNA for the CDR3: TGTGCCAGCAGCCCCAGAACTAGCGGGAGAAATGAGCAGTTCTTC. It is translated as CASSPRTSGRNEQFF.

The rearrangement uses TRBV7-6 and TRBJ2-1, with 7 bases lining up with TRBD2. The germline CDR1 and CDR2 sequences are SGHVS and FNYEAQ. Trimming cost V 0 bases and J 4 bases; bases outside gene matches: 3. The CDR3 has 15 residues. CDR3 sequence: CASSLAGGPYNEQFF. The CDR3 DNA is TGTGCCAGCAGCTTAGCGGGAGGGCCTTACAATGAGCAGTTCTTC.

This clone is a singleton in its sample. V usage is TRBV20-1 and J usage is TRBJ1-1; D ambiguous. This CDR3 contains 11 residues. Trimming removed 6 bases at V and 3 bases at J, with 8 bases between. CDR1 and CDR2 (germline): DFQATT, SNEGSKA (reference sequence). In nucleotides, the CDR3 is TGCAGTGCCTGGAGGGACACTGAAGCTTTCTTT. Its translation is CSAWRDTEAFF.

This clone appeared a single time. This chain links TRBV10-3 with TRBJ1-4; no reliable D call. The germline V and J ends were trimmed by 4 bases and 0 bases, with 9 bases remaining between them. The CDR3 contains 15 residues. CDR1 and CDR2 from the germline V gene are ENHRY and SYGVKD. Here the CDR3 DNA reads TGTGCCATCAGTGTACAGCCAACAACTAATGAAAAACTGTTTTTT. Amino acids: CAISVQPTTNEKLFF.

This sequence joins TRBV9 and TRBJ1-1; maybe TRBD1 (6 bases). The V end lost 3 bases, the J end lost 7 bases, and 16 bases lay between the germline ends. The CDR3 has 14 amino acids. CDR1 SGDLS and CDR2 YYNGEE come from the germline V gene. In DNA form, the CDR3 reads TGTGCCAGCAGCGCTTTGGGACACGACAATGAAGCTTTCTTT. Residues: CASSALGHDNEAFF.

The CDR3 DNA sequence: TGTGCCAGCAGGGAAGCAGGATACAATGAGCAGTTCTTC. Protein: CASREAGYNEQFF. The chain has TRBV25-1 and TRBJ2-1, with D hard to call. The CDR3 covers 13 residues. The V gene lost 6 bases and the J gene lost 4 bases, with 10 bases spanning the gap. Germline CDR1 is MGHDK and CDR2 is SYGVNS.

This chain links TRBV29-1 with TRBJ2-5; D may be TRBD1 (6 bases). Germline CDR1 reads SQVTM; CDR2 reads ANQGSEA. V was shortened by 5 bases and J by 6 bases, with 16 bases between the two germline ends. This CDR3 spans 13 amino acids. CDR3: CSVSPQGRKTQYF. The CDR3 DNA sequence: TGCAGCGTTTCCCCACAGGGCCGGAAGACCCAGTACTTC.

The CDR3 reads CASSQDFGTSGRSTDTQYF. The CDR3, as DNA: TGCGCCAGCAGCCAAGATTTTGGGACTAGCGGGAGAAGCACAGATACGCAGTATTTT. The chain uses TRBV4-3 and TRBJ2-3, with 14 bases fitting TRBD2. Germline CDR1 and CDR2: LGHNA and YSLEER. The length of the CDR3 is 19 residues. The junction had 5 bases not matched to a gene; V was cut back by 0 bases and J by 0 bases.

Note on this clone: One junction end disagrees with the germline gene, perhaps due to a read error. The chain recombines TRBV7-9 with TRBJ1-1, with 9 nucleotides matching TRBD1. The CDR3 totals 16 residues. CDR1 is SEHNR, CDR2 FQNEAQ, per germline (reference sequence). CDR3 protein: CASSLGGTGSNAEAFF. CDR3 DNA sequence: TGTGCCAGCAGCTTAGGCGGGACAGGGTCGAACGCTGAAGCTTTCTTT.

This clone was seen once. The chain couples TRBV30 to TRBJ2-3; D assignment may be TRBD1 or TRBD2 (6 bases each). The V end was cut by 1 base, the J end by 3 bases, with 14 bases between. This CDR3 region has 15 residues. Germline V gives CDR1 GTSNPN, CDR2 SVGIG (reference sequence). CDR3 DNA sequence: TGTGCCTGGAGTGGGGGGGCCTCAGGTACAGATACGCAGTATTTT. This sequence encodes CAWSGGASGTDTQYF.

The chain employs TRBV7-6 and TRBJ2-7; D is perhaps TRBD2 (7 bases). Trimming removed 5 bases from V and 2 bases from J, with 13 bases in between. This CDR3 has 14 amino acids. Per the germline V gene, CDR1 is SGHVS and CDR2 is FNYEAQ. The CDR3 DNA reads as TGTGCCAGCAGCGATGGGGGGGCAGCCTACGAGCAGTACTTC. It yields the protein CASSDGGAAYEQYF.

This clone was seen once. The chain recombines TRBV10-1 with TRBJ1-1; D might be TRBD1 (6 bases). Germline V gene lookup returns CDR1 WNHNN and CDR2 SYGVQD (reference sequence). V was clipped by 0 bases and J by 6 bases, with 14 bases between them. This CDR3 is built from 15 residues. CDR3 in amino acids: CASSESGGTLAEAFF. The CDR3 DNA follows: TGCGCCAGCAGTGAGTCGGGGGGCACGCTTGCTGAAGCTTTCTTT.

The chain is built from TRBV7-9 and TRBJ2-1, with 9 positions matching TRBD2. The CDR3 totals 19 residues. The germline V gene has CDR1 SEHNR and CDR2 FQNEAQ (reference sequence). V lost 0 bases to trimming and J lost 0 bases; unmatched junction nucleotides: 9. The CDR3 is CASSLALFRSGSSYNEQFF. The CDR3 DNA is TGTGCCAGCAGCTTAGCCCTCTTCCGTAGCGGGAGCTCCTACAATGAGCAGTTCTTC.

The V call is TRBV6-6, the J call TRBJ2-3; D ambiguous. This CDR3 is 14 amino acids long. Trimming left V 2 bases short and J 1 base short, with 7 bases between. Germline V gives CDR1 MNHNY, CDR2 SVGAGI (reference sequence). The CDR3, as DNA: TGTGCCAGCAGTTACGAACGGGGCACAGATACGCAGTATTTT. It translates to CASSYERGTDTQYF.

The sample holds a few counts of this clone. Here the CDR3 reads CASDWGQGYGYTF. For the CDR3, the DNA is TGTGCCAGCGATTGGGGACAGGGATATGGCTACACCTTC. The chain couples TRBV2 to TRBJ1-2, with TRBD1 matching 9 bases. The CDR3 has 13 amino acids. Per germline, CDR1 SNHLY and CDR2 FYNNEI. V gave up 8 bases and J gave up 5 bases; unmatched junction bases: 6.

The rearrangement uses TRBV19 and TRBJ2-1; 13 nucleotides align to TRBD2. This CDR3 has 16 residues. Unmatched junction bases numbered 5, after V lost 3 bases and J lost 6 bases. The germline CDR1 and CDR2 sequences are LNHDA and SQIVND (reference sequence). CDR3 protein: CASSITSGRAFNEQFF. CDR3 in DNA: TGTGCCAGTAGTATCACTAGCGGGAGGGCCTTCAATGAGCAGTTCTTC.

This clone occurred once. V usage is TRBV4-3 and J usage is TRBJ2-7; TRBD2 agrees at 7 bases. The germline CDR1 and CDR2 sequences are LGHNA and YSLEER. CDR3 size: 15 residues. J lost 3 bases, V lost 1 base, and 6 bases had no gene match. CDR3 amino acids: CASSQGIQRGYEQYF. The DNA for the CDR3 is TGCGCCAGCAGCCAAGGGATACAGCGGGGCTACGAGCAGTACTTC.

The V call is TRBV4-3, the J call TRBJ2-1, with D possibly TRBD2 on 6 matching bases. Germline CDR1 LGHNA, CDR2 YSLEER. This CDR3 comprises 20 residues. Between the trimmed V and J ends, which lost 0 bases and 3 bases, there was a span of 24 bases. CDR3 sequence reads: CASSQDPPLQAGRDYNEQFF. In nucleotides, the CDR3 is TGCGCCAGCAGCCAAGATCCTCCTCTTCAGGCGGGAAGGGACTACAATGAGCAGTTCTTC.

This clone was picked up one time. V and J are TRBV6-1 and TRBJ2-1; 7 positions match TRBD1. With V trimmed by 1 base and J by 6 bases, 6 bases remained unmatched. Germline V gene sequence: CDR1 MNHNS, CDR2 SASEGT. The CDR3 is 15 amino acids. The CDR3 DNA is TGTGCCAGCAGTGAAGGGGACAGTGGCAGCAATGAGCAGTTCTTC. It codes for CASSEGDSGSNEQFF.